The 14 T cell receptor beta chains below all came from one sample that was sequenced in a study of blood T cell repertoires in COVID-19. Clones were read by immunoSEQ multiplex PCR, and TCRdb kept only the in-frame ones, dropping some. The sample lists 90,000 to 120,000 clones; around 83% were seen once. Sequencing was done on a sample of peripheral blood. The receptors shown here come from a man between 65 and 85 years old with acute or convalescent COVID-19.

CDR3 sequence reads: CASSQGPDTQYF. CDR3 DNA sequence: TGCGCCAGCAGTCAGGGGCCAGATACGCAGTATTTT. V gene TRBV23-1 combines with J gene TRBJ2-3; perhaps TRBD1 as D (5 bases). TRBV23-1 belongs to the ORF category, with a function that is uncertain. The germline V and J ends were trimmed by 3 bases and 4 bases, with 5 bases remaining between them. The CDR3 totals 12 residues.

V gene TRBV9 combines with J gene TRBJ2-1; weak D call: TRBD1 (6 bases). V dropped 4 bases and J dropped 7 bases, with 21 bases sitting between them. Looked up from germline, CDR1 is SGDLS and CDR2 is YYNGEE. The CDR3 contains 16 residues. This CDR3 is CASSTHQGSWVNEQFF. The CDR3, as DNA: TGTGCCAGCAGCACTCATCAGGGGAGTTGGGTGAATGAGCAGTTCTTC.

V is TRBV18 and J is TRBJ1-5; D unresolved. Trimming removed 2 bases at V and 5 bases at J, with 10 bases between. The CDR3 runs to 14 residues. The V gene's germline CDR1 is KGHSH and CDR2 LQKENI. CDR3 protein: CASSPRGRDQPQHF. For the CDR3, the DNA is TGTGCCAGCTCACCAAGAGGGAGGGATCAGCCCCAGCATTTT.

This chain uses TRBV19 with TRBJ1-5; 9 bases are a match to TRBD1. The CDR3 covers 13 residues. Germline values: CDR1 LNHDA, CDR2 SQIVND (reference sequence). V shed 7 bases, J shed 6 bases, and the junction held 4 bases outside the gene matches. CDR3 sequence: CASKDRGGQPQHF. DNA of the CDR3: TGTGCCAGTAAAGACAGGGGGGGTCAGCCCCAGCATTTT.

This rearrangement joins TRBV24-1 to TRBJ1-2, with unresolved D. The CDR3 consists of 17 residues. CDR1 is KGHDR and CDR2 is SFDVKD in the germline V gene. V lost 5 bases and J lost 4, with 22 bases in between. The CDR3: CATSAPPGIQFFYGYTF. CDR3 in DNA: TGTGCCACCAGTGCCCCACCGGGAATACAATTTTTCTATGGCTACACCTTC.

The chain combines TRBV21-1 with TRBJ2-7; the table's D gene call, TRBD1, was not cross checked with the DNA. TRBV21-1 is a recognized pseudogene. This CDR3 comprises 11 residues. CDR3 bases: TGTGCCAGCAGCACAGGCTACGAGCAGTACTTC. This gives the protein CASSTGYEQYF.

The chain uses TRBV7-9 and TRBJ2-3; 10 positions agree with TRBD2. Trimming removed 8 bases from V and 2 bases from J; junction bases left unmatched: 4. The CDR3 loop spans 14 amino acids. From germline, CDR1 is SEHNR and CDR2 FQNEAQ (reference sequence). CDR3: CASSLAGNTDTQYF. The CDR3 nucleotides are TGTGCCAGCTCACTAGCGGGGAACACAGATACGCAGTATTTT.

The V call is TRBV5-1, the J call TRBJ1-1; D not resolved. Per the germline V gene, CDR1 is SGHRS and CDR2 is YFSETQ. V lost 0 bases to trimming and J lost 1 base, with 7 bases between them. The CDR3 extends over 14 amino acids. CDR3 bases: TGCGCCAGCAGCTTGGCGGCAGGGAACACTGAAGCTTTCTTT. Translating gives CASSLAAGNTEAFF.

V is TRBV20-1 and J is TRBJ2-7, with 9 bases that match TRBD1. V dropped 3 bases and J dropped 3; count of bases not matched to a gene: 6. Germline V CDR1 and CDR2: DFQATT, SNEGSKA (reference sequence). The CDR3 spans 14 residues. The CDR3 is CSASTGTGNYEQYF. Here the CDR3 DNA reads TGCAGTGCTAGTACCGGGACAGGGAACTACGAGCAGTACTTC.

On this clone: Being one base from a much bigger clone, this may be a read error. Other DNA sequences in the sample encode the same CDR3. The chain carries TRBV12-3 or TRBV12-4 and TRBJ1-5; TRBD1 might be the D (5 bases). CDR3 length equals 13 residues. The V end was cut by 3 bases, the J end by 4 bases, with 7 bases between. CDR3 amino acids: CASSFSGNQPQHF. The CDR3 nucleotides are TGTGCCAGCAGTTTTTCAGGGAATCAGCCCCAGCATTTT.

The V gene is TRBV27, the J gene TRBJ1-1, with TRBD1 as a possible D gene (6 bases). The germline V gene encodes CDR1 MNHEY and CDR2 SMNVEV (reference sequence). Trimming removed 2 bases at V and 8 bases at J, with 12 bases between. The CDR3 is 13 amino acids. CDR3 residues: CASSLRSDREAFF. The CDR3 region has the DNA TGTGCCAGCAGTTTACGGTCAGACAGGGAAGCTTTCTTT.

The CDR3, as DNA: TGCAGCGTTGGCGGGTTTGGGGAAAAACTGTTTTTT. Amino acids: CSVGGFGEKLFF. J is TRBJ1-4 and V is TRBV29-1, with D unclear. V lost 4 bases and J 8 bases, leaving 11 bases between the germline ends. CDR1 SQVTM and CDR2 ANQGSEA come from the germline V gene. The CDR3 totals 12 residues.

Concerning this clone itself: The germline gene is not matched at one end of the junction; a read error may be the cause. The chain joins TRBV12-5 to TRBJ2-4; 9 bases match TRBD1. CDR3 size: 12 residues. Looked up from germline, CDR1 is LGHNT and CDR2 is FRNRAP. CDR3 nucleotide sequence: TGTGCTAGTGGTTTTCCCACAGGGGGCTTGGACTTC. Amino acid sequence: CASGFPTGGLDF.

The CDR3 coding sequence is TGTGCCAGCAGCTTACAGGGGGCATTGACTGAAGCTTTCTTT. Translation: CASSLQGALTEAFF. V gene TRBV7-9 combines with J gene TRBJ1-1; 8 positions match TRBD1. The germline V gene has CDR1 SEHNR and CDR2 FQNEAQ (reference sequence). This CDR3 is 14 amino acids long. V lost 2 bases and J lost 5; bases outside the gene matches: 4.